This TCR beta chain was sequenced in a study of cytomegalovirus exposure and HLA in healthy donors. Despite likely unrecorded immune exposures, the donors were nominally healthy at the time of sampling. PCR employed 60 Vbeta and 13 Jbeta primers. Sequenced by immunoSEQ multiplex PCR; TCRdb stores in-frame clones only, minus some. The top ten hold about 6.1% of the sample, which has approximately 220,000 clones, roughly 80% seen once. The clonotype comes from a man aged 40-49 years in good health and CMV-seropositive. Input material: PBMCs.

The CDR3 DNA reads as TGCAGTGCGCCCAGTGTTTCGGGCTACACCTTC. This sequence encodes CSAPSVSGYTF. J is TRBJ1-2 and V is TRBV20-1; D is uncertain. The CDR3 consists of 11 residues. V gave up 6 bases and J gave up 8 bases, with 13 bases separating them. Germline lookup yields CDR1 DFQATT and CDR2 SNEGSKA (reference sequence).